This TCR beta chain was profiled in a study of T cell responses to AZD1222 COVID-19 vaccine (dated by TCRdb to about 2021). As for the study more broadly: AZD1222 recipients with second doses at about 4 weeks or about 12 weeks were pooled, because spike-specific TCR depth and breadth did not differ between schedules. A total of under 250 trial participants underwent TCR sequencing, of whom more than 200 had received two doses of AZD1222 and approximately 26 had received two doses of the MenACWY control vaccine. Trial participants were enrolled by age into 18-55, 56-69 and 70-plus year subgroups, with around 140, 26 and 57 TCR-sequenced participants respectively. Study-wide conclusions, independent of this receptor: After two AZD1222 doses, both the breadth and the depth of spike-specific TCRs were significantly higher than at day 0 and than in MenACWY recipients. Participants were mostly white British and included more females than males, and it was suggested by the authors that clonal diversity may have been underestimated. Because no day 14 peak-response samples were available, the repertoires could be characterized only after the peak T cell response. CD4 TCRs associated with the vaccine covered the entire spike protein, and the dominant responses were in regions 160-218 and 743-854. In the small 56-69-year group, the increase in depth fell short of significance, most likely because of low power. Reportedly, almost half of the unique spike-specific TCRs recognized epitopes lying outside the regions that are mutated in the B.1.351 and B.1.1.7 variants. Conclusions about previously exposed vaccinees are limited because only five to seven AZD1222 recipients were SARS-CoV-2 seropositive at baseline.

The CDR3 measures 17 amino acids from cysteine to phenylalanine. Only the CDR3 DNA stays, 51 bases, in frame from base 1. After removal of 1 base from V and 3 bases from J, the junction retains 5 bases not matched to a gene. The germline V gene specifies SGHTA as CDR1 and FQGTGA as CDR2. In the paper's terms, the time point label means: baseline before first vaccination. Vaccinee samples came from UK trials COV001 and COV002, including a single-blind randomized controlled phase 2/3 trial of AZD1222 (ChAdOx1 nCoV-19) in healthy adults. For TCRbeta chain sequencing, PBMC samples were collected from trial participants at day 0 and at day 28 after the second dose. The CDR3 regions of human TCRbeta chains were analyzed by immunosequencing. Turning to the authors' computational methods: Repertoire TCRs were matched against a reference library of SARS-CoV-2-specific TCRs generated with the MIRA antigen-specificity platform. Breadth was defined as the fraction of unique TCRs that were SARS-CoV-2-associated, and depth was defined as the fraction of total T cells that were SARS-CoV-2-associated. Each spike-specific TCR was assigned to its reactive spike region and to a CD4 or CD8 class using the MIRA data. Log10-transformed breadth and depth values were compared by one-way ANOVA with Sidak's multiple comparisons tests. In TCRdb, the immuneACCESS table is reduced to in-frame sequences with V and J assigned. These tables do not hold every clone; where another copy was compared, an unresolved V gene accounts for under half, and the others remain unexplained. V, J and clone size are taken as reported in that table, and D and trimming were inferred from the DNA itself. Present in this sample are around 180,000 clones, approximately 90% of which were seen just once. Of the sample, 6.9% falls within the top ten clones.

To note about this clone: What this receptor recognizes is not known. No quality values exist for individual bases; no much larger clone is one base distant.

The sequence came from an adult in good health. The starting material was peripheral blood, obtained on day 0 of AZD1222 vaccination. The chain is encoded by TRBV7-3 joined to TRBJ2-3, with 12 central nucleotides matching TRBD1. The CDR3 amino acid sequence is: CASSLKWDRGRTDTQYF. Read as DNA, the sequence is TGTGCCAGCAGCTTAAAATGGGACAGGGGGCGGACAGATACGCAGTATTTT.